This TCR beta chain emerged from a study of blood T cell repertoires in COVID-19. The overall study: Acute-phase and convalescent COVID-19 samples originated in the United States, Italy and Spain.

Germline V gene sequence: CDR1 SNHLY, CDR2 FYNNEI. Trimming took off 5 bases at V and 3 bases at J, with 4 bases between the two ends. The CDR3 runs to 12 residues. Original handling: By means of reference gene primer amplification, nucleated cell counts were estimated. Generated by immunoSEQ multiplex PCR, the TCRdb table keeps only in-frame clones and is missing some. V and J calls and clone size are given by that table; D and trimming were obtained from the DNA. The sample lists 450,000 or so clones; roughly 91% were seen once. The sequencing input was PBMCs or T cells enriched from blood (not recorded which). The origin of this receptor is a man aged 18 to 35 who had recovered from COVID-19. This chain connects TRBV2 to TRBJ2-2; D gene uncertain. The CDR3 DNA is TGTGCCAGCAGTTTAGACACCGGGGAGCTGTTTTTT. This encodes CASSLDTGELFF.